Sequencing of this TCR beta chain was carried out in a study of T cells after yellow fever vaccination. This clonotype showed up just a few times. The CDR3 consists of 14 residues. Unmatched junction bases numbered 8, after V lost 6 bases and J lost 4 bases. Germline V lookup: CDR1 SQVTM, CDR2 ANQGSEA. Template switching with 5'RACE generated the TCR cDNA and added a universal primer site and UMIs. TCRdb used MiXCR to reprocess the 5' RACE reads, holding one entry per CDR3 protein. This sample has around 600,000 distinct CDR3 sequences; roughly an eighth occur once, and the top ten carry under 15%. V and J are TRBV29-1 and TRBJ2-7, with TRBD1 identical over 11 bases. This TCR was sampled from a man aged 25-45 years who received the YFV17D yellow fever vaccine. This specimen consisted of PBMCs, obtained on the day of the yellow fever booster vaccination. The CDR3 region is CSVLRTGGGYEQYF. In DNA form, the CDR3 reads TGCAGCGTGCTAAGGACAGGGGGCGGATACGAGCAGTACTTC.